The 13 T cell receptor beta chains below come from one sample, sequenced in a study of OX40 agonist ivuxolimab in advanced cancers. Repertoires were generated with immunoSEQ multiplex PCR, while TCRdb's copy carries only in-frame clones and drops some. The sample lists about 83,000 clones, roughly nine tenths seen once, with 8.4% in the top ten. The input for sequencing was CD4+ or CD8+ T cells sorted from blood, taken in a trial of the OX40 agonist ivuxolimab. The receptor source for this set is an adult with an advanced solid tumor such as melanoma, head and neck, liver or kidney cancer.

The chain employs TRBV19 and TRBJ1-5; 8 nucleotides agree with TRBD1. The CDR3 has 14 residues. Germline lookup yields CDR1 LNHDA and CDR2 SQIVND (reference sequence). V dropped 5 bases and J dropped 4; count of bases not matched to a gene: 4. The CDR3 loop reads CASSVDRANQPQHF. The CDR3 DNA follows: TGTGCCAGTAGTGTGGACAGGGCGAATCAGCCCCAGCATTTT.

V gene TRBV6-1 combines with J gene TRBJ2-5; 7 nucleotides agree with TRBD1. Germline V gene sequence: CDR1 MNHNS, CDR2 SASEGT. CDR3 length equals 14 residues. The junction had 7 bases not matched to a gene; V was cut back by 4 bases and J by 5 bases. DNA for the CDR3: TGTGCCAGCAGTGCTTTTCCGGGACAGGAGACCCAGTACTTC. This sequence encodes CASSAFPGQETQYF.

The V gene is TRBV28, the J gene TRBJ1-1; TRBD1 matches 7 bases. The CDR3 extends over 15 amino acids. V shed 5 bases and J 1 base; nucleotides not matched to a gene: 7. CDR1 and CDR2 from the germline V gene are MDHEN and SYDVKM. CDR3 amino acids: CASSPYRGGNTEAFF. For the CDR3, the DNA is TGTGCCAGCAGTCCATACAGGGGAGGGAACACTGAAGCTTTCTTT.

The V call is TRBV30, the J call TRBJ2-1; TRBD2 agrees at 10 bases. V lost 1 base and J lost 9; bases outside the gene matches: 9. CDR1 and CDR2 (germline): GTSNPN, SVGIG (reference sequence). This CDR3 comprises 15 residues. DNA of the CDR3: TGTGCCTGGAGTGAGCCGGGACTAGCGTCGGCTGAGCAGTTCTTC. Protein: CAWSEPGLASAEQFF. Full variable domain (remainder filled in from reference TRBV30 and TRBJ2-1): SQTIHQWPATLVQPVGSPLSLECTVEGTSNPNLYWYRQAAGRGLQLLFYSVGIGQISSEVPQNLSASRPQDRQFILSSKKLLLSDSGFYLCAWSEPGLASAEQFFGPGTRLTVL.

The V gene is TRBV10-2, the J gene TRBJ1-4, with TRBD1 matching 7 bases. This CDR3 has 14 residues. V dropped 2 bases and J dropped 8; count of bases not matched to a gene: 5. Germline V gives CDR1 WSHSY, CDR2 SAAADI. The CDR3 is CASSEGRGQEKLFF. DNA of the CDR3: TGCGCCAGCAGTGAGGGCAGGGGACAGGAAAAACTGTTTTTT.

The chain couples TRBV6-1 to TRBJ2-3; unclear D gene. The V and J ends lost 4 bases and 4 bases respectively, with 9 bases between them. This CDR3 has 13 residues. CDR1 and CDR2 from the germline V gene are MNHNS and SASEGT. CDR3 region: CASSVLRPDTQYF. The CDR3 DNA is TGTGCCAGCAGTGTGCTGCGCCCAGATACGCAGTATTTT.

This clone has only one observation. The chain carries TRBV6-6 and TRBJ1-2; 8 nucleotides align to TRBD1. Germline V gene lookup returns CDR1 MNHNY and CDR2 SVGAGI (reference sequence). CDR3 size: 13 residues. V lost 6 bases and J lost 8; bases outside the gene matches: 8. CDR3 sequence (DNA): TGTGCCAGCAGGCCCGGACAGGGCCAAGGCTACACCTTC. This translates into CASRPGQGQGYTF.

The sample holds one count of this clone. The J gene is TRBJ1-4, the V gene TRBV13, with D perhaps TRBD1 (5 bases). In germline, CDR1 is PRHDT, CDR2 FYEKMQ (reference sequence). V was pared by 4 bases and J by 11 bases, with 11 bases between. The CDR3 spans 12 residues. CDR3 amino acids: CASSWGRGKLFF. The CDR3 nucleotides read TGTGCCAGCAGCTGGGGACGGGGGAAACTGTTTTTT.

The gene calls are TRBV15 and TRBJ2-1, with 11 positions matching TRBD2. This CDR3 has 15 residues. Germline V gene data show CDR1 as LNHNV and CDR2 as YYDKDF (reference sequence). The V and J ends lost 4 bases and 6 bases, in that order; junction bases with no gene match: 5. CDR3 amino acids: CATSTPTSGGNEQFF. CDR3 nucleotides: TGTGCCACCAGCACCCCTACTAGCGGGGGCAATGAGCAGTTCTTC.

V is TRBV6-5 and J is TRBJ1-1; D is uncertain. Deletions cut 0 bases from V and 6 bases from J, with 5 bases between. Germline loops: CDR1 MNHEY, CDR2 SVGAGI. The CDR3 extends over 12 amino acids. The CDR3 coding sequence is TGTGCCAGCAGTTACTCGAATTCTGAAGCTTTCTTT. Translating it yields CASSYSNSEAFF.

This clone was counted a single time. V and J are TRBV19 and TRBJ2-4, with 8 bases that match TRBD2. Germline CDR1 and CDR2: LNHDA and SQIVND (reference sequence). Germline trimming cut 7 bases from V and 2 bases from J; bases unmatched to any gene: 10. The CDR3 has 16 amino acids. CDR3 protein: CASKGLAGGTKNIQYF. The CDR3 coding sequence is TGTGCCAGTAAAGGGCTTGCGGGAGGAACCAAAAACATTCAGTACTTC.

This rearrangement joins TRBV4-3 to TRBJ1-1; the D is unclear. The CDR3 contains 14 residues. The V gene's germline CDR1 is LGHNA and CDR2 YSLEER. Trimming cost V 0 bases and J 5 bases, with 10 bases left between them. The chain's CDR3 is CASSQESRGTEAFF. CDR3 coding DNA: TGCGCCAGCAGCCAAGAGTCGCGTGGGACTGAAGCTTTCTTT.

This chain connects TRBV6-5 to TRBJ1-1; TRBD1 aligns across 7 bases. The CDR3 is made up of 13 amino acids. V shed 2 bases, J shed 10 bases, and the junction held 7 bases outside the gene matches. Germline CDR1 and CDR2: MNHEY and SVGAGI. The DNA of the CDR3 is TGTGCCAGCAGTTACACTCAGGGGGTAACAGCTTTCTTT. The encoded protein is CASSYTQGVTAFF.